The 28 T cell receptor beta chains given below trace back to one sample, sequenced in a study of cytomegalovirus exposure and HLA in healthy donors. The PCR was carried out with 60 Vbeta primers and 13 Jbeta primers. Clones were read by immunoSEQ multiplex PCR, and TCRdb kept only the in-frame ones, dropping some. Among some 180,000 clones, 65% to 80% were seen once, and the ten largest hold over 2%. The source material was PBMCs. Receptor source: a woman aged 30 to 39 in good health and CMV-seropositive.

The gene calls are TRBV15 and TRBJ2-1; 8 bases are shared with TRBD2. The CDR3 loop spans 13 amino acids. CDR1 is LNHNV and CDR2 is YYDKDF in the germline V gene (reference sequence). V shed 0 bases, J shed 15 bases, and the junction held 7 bases outside the gene matches. DNA for the CDR3: TGTGCCACCAGCAGAGATCAAGGGCGGGGGGCGTTCTTC. As protein: CATSRDQGRGAFF.

This clone occurred once. The V call is TRBV19, the J call TRBJ2-7; TRBD1 matches 8 bases. Trimming at V came to 4 bases and at J to 6 bases, leaving 5 bases not matched to a gene. The length of the CDR3 is 13 residues. In germline, CDR1 is LNHDA, CDR2 SQIVND (reference sequence). In DNA form, the CDR3 reads TGTGCCAGTAGTACGGGACAGGCGGGCGAGCAGTACTTC. This encodes CASSTGQAGEQYF.

Regarding this clone: The sample contains more than one DNA sequence encoding this CDR3. The chain carries TRBV27 and TRBJ2-7; 10 nucleotides line up with TRBD1. The CDR3 is 14 residues long. After removal of 6 bases from V and 2 bases from J, the junction contained 4 bases not matched to a gene. CDR1 and CDR2 from the germline V gene are MNHEY and SMNVEV (reference sequence). The CDR3 spells CASSLGQGPYEQYF. CDR3 coding DNA: TGTGCCAGCAGCTTGGGACAGGGGCCCTACGAGCAGTACTTC.

This chain connects TRBV6-6 to TRBJ2-5; the match to TRBD1 covers 9 bases. With the DNA end fitting TRBJ2-7 better, the J assignment may be wrong. The CDR3 runs to 12 residues. Germline V gene lookup returns CDR1 MNHNY and CDR2 SVGAGI (reference sequence). The CDR3 DNA reads as TGTGCCAGCAGGGACAGGGGATACGAGCAGTACTTC. Protein: CASRDRGYEQYF.

The chain recombines TRBV5-1 with TRBJ1-1; D unresolved. Germline V gene sequence: CDR1 SGHRS, CDR2 YFSETQ. The length of the CDR3 is 14 residues. Trimming removed 2 bases from V and 0 bases from J, with 8 bases in between. CDR3 coding DNA: TGCGCCAGCAGCTTCGGAGGTATGAACACTGAAGCTTTCTTT. Translation: CASSFGGMNTEAFF.

The chain carries TRBV14 and TRBJ2-3; 12 nucleotides agree with TRBD2. The CDR3 extends over 18 amino acids. Trimming took 2 bases from V and 1 from J; bases not matched to a gene: 7. Germline CDR1 is SGHDN and CDR2 is FVKESK. CDR3 in amino acids: CASSQRSSGGERTDTQYF. In DNA, the CDR3 is TGTGCCAGCAGCCAACGGTCTAGCGGGGGGGAACGCACAGATACGCAGTATTTT.

The rearrangement joins TRBV10-3 to TRBJ1-5, with 8 nucleotides matching TRBD1. Germline CDR1 ENHRY, CDR2 SYGVKD. The junction had 5 bases not matched to a gene; V was cut back by 6 bases and J by 4 bases. This CDR3 has 14 amino acids. In DNA, the CDR3 is TGTGCCATCAGCCGGACAGGGCGGAATCAGCCCCAGCATTTT. Residues: CAISRTGRNQPQHF.

The gene calls are TRBV18 and TRBJ2-7; D call uncertain. The CDR3 has 13 residues. Between the trimmed V and J ends, which lost 3 bases and 2 bases, there was a span of 8 bases. Germline values: CDR1 KGHSH, CDR2 LQKENI. DNA of the CDR3: TGTGCCAGCTCACCCGGAAGCGCCTACGAGCAGTACTTC. Translating it yields CASSPGSAYEQYF. Together with reference TRBV18 and TRBJ2-7, the CDR3 gives the full variable domain: NAGVMQNPRHLVRRRGQEARLRCSPMKGHSHVYWYRQLPEEGLKFMVYLQKENIIDESGMPKERFSAEFPKEGPSILRIQQVVRGDSAAYFCASSPGSAYEQYFGPGTRLTVT.

This clone has only one observation. The V and J genes are TRBV6-4 and TRBJ2-2; 8 nucleotides match TRBD1. The CDR3 consists of 16 residues. Germline values: CDR1 MRHNA, CDR2 SNTAGT. J lost 1 base, V lost 2 bases, and 3 bases had no gene match. CDR3 protein: CASSDPGQENTGELFF. CDR3 nucleotide sequence: TGTGCCAGCAGTGACCCGGGACAGGAGAACACCGGGGAGCTGTTTTTT.

This rearrangement joins TRBV4-3 to TRBJ2-5; 7 bases map to TRBD1. Germline V gives CDR1 LGHNA, CDR2 YSLEER. The CDR3 spans 15 residues. V lost 1 base and J lost 9; bases outside the gene matches: 11. This CDR3 is CASSQGTGYMMAQYF. As DNA, the CDR3 is TGCGCCAGCAGCCAAGGGACAGGTTATATGATGGCCCAGTACTTC.

The chain joins TRBV7-2 to TRBJ2-5, with TRBD2 matching over 8 bases. Trimming at V came to 1 base and at J to 5 bases, leaving 6 bases not matched to a gene. Germline CDR1 reads SGHTA; CDR2 reads FQGNSA. The CDR3 runs 15 residues. The CDR3 loop is CASSLDAGGTETQYF. Written as DNA, the CDR3 is TGTGCCAGCAGCTTAGACGCGGGGGGCACTGAGACCCAGTACTTC.

The chain joins TRBV5-6 to TRBJ2-1; TRBD2 might be the D (5 bases). Germline V gene lookup returns CDR1 SGHDT and CDR2 YYEEEE. Between the trimmed V and J ends, which lost 5 bases and 3 bases, there was a span of 6 bases. The CDR3 spans 12 residues. For the CDR3, the DNA is TGTGCCAGCAGGGGAGACTACAATGAGCAGTTCTTC. Its protein product is CASRGDYNEQFF. The full variable domain, rest sourced from reference TRBV5-6 and TRBJ2-1, is DAGVTQSPTHLIKTRGQQVTLRCSPKSGHDTVSWYQQALGQGPQFIFQYYEEEERQRGNFPDRFSGHQFPNYSSELNVNALLLGDSALYLCASRGDYNEQFFGPGTRLTVL.

The rearrangement links TRBV11-3 to TRBJ2-5, with D maybe TRBD2 (5 bases). The CDR3 spans 13 residues. V was trimmed by 1 base and J by 3 bases, leaving 6 bases between them. Per the germline V gene, CDR1 is SGHNT and CDR2 is YENEEA. CDR3 nucleotide sequence: TGTGCCAGCAGCTTAGTGGGAGAAGAGACCCAGTACTTC. Translated, it gives CASSLVGEETQYF.

The chain uses TRBV2 and TRBJ1-6; the D is unclear. CDR1 is SNHLY, CDR2 FYNNEI, per germline. V was trimmed by 6 bases and J by 7 bases, leaving 13 bases between them. The CDR3 consists of 14 residues. CDR3 region: CASRVGSPNSPLHF. The CDR3 nucleotides are TGTGCCAGCAGGGTGGGGAGTCCGAATTCACCCCTCCACTTT.

The chain joins TRBV30 to TRBJ2-5, with 11 bases aligning to TRBD2. Germline CDR1 reads GTSNPN; CDR2 reads SVGIG (reference sequence). This CDR3 is 13 amino acids long. With 1 base clipped from V and 7 bases from J, the junction kept 2 bases outside the gene matches. The CDR3 region has the DNA TGTGCCTGGAGTGATAGCGGGAGGGGGACCCAGTACTTC. This gives the protein CAWSDSGRGTQYF.

This sequence joins TRBV5-5 and TRBJ2-6; TRBD1 might be the D (6 bases). The CDR3 runs to 17 residues. CDR1 and CDR2 (germline): SGHKS, YYEKEE (reference sequence). Trimming stripped 4 bases from V and 2 bases from J, with 16 bases between. DNA for the CDR3: TGTGCCAGCAGCCTAACCGCCCAGGGGACTGGGGCCAACGTCCTGACTTTC. Its translation: CASSLTAQGTGANVLTF.

The rearrangement joins TRBV27 to TRBJ2-1, with 7 bases that match TRBD1. With V trimmed by 0 bases and J by 14 bases, 13 bases remained unmatched. This CDR3 is built from 15 residues. Germline values: CDR1 MNHEY, CDR2 SMNVEV (reference sequence). CDR3 bases: TGTGCCAGCAGTTTATCGATGACAGGGAAACCCGAGGAGTTCTTC. Its translation: CASSLSMTGKPEEFF.

The chain uses TRBV5-4 and TRBJ2-7; maybe TRBD2 (5 bases). Deletions cut 4 bases from V and 3 bases from J, with 11 bases between. Looked up from germline, CDR1 is SGHNT and CDR2 is YYREEE (reference sequence). The CDR3 has 13 amino acids. The CDR3 reads CASSRPTSYEQYF. The CDR3 nucleotides are TGTGCCAGCAGCCGCCCTACTAGCTACGAGCAGTACTTC.

This sequence joins TRBV2 and TRBJ1-2; 7 bases align to TRBD1. The CDR3 totals 15 residues. V lost 4 bases, J lost 5 bases, and 10 bases stayed unmatched. From germline, CDR1 is SNHLY and CDR2 FYNNEI. CDR3 protein: CASSGGQDGLYGYTF. The CDR3 nucleotides are TGTGCCAGCAGTGGCGGACAGGACGGTCTTTATGGCTACACCTTC.

The V and J genes are TRBV21-1 and TRBJ1-5. TRBV21-1 is a pseudogene. The CDR3 extends over 12 amino acids. This CDR3 is CASLCISQPQHF. The CDR3 region has the DNA TGTGCCAGCCTTTGTATATCCCAGCCCCAGCATTTT.

This rearrangement joins TRBV28 to TRBJ1-1; 8 bases are shared with TRBD1. The ends lost 2 bases at V and 1 base at J; junction bases unmatched: 6. This CDR3 comprises 16 residues. Germline CDR1 MDHEN, CDR2 SYDVKM. Here the CDR3 reads CASSLALDRENTEAFF. The CDR3 DNA follows: TGTGCCAGCAGTTTAGCGCTGGACAGGGAGAACACTGAAGCTTTCTTT.

The chain joins TRBV5-1 to TRBJ2-7, with D possibly TRBD1 on 5 matching bases. Germline V gene sequence: CDR1 SGHRS, CDR2 YFSETQ. The CDR3 has 13 amino acids. Trimming pared 5 bases from V and 3 bases from J, leaving 12 bases between. The CDR3 nucleotides are TGCGCCAGCAGTGGTACAGGTATCTACGAGCAGTACTTC. Its translation: CASSGTGIYEQYF. The full variable domain, rest sourced from reference TRBV5-1 and TRBJ2-7, is KAGVTQTPRYLIKTRGQQVTLSCSPISGHRSVSWYQQTPGQGLQFLFEYFSETQRNKGNFPGRFSGRQFSNSRSEMNVSTLELGDSALYLCASSGTGIYEQYFGPGTRLTVT.

This clone has only a few counts. The CDR3 protein is CASSLAGGGRGYTF. DNA of the CDR3: TGTGCCAGCAGCTTAGCAGGGGGCGGACGTGGCTACACCTTC. The rearrangement uses TRBV7-8 and TRBJ1-2, with 7 bases matching TRBD1. The CDR3 covers 14 residues. Germline V gene lookup returns CDR1 SGHVS and CDR2 FQNEAQ. Trimming cost V 0 bases and J 7 bases; bases outside gene matches: 5. The full variable domain, rest sourced from reference TRBV7-8 and TRBJ1-2, is GAGVSQSPRYKVAKRGQDVALRCDPISGHVSLFWYQQALGQGPEFLTYFQNEAQLDKSGLPSDRFFAERPEGSVSTLKIQRTQQEDSAVYLCASSLAGGGRGYTFGSGTRLTVV.

This clone was seen a few times. The chain employs TRBV27 and TRBJ1-4; 12 positions agree with TRBD1. V shed 6 bases, J shed 7 bases, and the junction held 12 bases outside the gene matches. The germline gives CDR1 MNHEY, CDR2 SMNVEV (reference sequence). This CDR3 has 17 residues. DNA for the CDR3: TGTGCCAGCAGCCCGGGACAGGGGGCGGAACGGGGTGAAAAACTGTTTTTT. It yields the protein CASSPGQGAERGEKLFF.

This clone was seen more than once but under ten times. The gene calls are TRBV11-2 and TRBJ2-3; weak D call: TRBD2 (7 bases). V lost 3 bases and J 3 bases, leaving 16 bases between the germline ends. Per germline, CDR1 SGHAT and CDR2 FQNNGV. This CDR3 is built from 16 residues. The CDR3 loop reads CASSFRERGATDTQYF. Written as DNA, the CDR3 is TGTGCCAGCAGCTTTCGTGAACGGGGGGCTACAGATACGCAGTATTTT. Full variable domain (missing parts from reference TRBV11-2 and TRBJ2-3): EAGVAQSPRYKIIEKRQSVAFWCNPISGHATLYWYQQILGQGPKLLIQFQNNGVVDDSQLPKDRFSAERLKGVDSTLKIQPAKLEDSAVYLCASSFRERGATDTQYFGPGTRLTVL.

V is TRBV7-8 and J is TRBJ1-5; TRBD1 might be the D (6 bases). V was pared by 1 base and J by 1 base, with 11 bases between. Germline V gene sequence: CDR1 SGHVS, CDR2 FQNEAQ. The CDR3 runs to 16 residues. The CDR3 sequence is CASSLGGGGSNQPQHF. The CDR3 nucleotides are TGTGCCAGCAGCTTAGGCGGGGGCGGAAGCAATCAGCCCCAGCATTTT. Combining the CDR3 with reference TRBV7-8 and TRBJ1-5 gives the whole variable domain GAGVSQSPRYKVAKRGQDVALRCDPISGHVSLFWYQQALGQGPEFLTYFQNEAQLDKSGLPSDRFFAERPEGSVSTLKIQRTQQEDSAVYLCASSLGGGGSNQPQHFGDGTRLSIL.

This rearrangement joins TRBV7-9 to TRBJ2-5, with 12 bases aligning to TRBD2. V lost 2 bases and J lost 5; bases outside the gene matches: 12. This CDR3 comprises 18 residues. Germline CDR1 reads SEHNR; CDR2 reads FQNEAQ (reference sequence). The CDR3 loop is CASSLRSGGTSGLETQYF. DNA for the CDR3: TGTGCCAGCAGCTTACGCTCAGGGGGGACTAGCGGGCTGGAGACCCAGTACTTC.

J is TRBJ2-3 and V is TRBV6-5; D might be TRBD1 (6 bases). V gave up 1 base and J gave up 2 bases, with 7 bases separating them. Per germline, CDR1 MNHEY and CDR2 SVGAGI. This CDR3 is 14 amino acids long. As DNA, the CDR3 is TGTGCCAGCAGTTACTGGACAGCCACAGATACGCAGTATTTT. This gives the protein CASSYWTATDTQYF.